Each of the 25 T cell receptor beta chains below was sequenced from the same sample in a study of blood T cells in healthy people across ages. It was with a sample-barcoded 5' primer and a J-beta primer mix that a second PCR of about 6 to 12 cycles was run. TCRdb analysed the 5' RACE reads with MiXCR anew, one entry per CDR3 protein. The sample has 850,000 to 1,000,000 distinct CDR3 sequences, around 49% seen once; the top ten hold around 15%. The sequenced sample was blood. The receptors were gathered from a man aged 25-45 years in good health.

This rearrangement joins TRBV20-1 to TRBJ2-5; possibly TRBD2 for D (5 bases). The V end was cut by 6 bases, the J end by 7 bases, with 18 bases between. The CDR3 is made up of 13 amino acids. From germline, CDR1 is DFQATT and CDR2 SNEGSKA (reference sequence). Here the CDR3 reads CSALIGPEGTQYF. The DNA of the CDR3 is TGCAGTGCGCTCATAGGGCCTGAGGGGACCCAGTACTTC.

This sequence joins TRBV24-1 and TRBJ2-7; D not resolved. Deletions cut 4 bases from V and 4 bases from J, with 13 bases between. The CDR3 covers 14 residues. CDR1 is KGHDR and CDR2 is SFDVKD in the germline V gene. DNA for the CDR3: TGTGCCACCAGTGACCCGACCTCCGCTTACGAGCAGTACTTC. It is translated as CATSDPTSAYEQYF.

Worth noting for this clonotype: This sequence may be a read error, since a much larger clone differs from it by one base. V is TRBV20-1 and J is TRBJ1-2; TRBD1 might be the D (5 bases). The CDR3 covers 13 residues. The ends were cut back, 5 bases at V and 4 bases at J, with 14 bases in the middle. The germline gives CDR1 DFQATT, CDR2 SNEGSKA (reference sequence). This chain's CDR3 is CSAGAQGVYGYTF. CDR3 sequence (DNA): TGCAGTGCTGGAGCCCAGGGAGTCTATGGCTACACCTTC.

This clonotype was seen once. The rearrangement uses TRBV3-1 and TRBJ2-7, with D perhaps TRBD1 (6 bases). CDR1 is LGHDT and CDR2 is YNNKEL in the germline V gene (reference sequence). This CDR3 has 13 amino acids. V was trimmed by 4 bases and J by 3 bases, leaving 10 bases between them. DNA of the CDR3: TGTGCCAGCAGCCGCAGGGGTGTCTACGAGCAGTACTTC. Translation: CASSRRGVYEQYF.

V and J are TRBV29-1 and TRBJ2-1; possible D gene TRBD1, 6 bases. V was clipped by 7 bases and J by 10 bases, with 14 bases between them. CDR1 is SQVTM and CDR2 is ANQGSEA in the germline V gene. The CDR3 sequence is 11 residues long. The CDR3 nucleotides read TGCAGCGCAACAGGGACAAGGGAGCAGTTCTTC. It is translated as CSATGTREQFF.

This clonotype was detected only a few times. In DNA, the CDR3 is TGTGCCAGCACCTCCGGAGGGAGCTCCTACAATGAGCAGTTCTTC. Translated, it gives CASTSGGSSYNEQFF. V is TRBV27 and J is TRBJ2-1, with D perhaps matching TRBD2 (6 bases). The V gene's germline CDR1 is MNHEY and CDR2 SMNVEV (reference sequence). CDR3 size: 15 residues. V lost 7 bases and J lost 0, with 13 bases in between.

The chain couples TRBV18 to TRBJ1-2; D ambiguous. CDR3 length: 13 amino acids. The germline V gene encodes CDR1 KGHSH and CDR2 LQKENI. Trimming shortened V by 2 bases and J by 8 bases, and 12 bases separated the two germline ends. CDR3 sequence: CASSPAEVRGYTF. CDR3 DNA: TGTGCCAGCTCACCAGCAGAAGTTAGGGGCTACACCTTC. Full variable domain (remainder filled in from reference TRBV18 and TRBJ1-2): NAGVMQNPRHLVRRRGQEARLRCSPMKGHSHVYWYRQLPEEGLKFMVYLQKENIIDESGMPKERFSAEFPKEGPSILRIQQVVRGDSAAYFCASSPAEVRGYTFGSGTRLTVV.

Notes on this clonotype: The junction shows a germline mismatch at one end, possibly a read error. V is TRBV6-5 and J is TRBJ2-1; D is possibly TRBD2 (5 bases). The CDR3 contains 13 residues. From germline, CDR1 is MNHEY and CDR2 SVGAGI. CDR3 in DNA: TGTGCCAGCAGTGACTCTAGCCGGTATGAGCAGTTCTTC. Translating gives CASSDSSRYEQFF.

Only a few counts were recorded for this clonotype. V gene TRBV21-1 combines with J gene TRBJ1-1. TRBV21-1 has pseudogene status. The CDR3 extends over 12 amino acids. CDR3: CASKVRDTEAFF. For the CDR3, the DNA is TGTGCCAGCAAGGTTCGGGACACTGAAGCTTTCTTT.

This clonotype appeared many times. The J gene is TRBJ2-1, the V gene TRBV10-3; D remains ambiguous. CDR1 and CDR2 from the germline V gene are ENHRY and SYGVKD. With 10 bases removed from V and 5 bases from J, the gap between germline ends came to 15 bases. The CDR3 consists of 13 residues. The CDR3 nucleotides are TGTGCCACCGCTAGGGAATCGGACAATGAGCAGTTCTTC. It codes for CATARESDNEQFF.

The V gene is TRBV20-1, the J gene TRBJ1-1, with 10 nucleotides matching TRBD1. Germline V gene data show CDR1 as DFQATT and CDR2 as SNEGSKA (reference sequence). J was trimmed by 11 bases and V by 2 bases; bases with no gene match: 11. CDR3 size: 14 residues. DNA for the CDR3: TGCAGTGCTAGATTTAACGACAGGGGGCGGAGTGCTTTCTTT. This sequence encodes CSARFNDRGRSAFF.

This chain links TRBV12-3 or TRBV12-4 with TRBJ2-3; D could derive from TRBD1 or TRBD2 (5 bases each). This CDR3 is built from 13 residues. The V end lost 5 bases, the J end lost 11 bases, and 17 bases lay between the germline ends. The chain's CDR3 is CASSSALEGMQYF. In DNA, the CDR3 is TGTGCCAGCAGTAGCGCCCTTGAGGGGATGCAGTATTTT.

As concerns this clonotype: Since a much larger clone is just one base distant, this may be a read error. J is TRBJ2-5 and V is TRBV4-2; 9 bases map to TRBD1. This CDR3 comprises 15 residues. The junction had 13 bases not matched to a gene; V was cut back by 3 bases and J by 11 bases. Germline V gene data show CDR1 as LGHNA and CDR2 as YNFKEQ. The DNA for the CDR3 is TGTGCCAGCAGCCAGAGGACAGGGGAGTACAATGAGCAGTACTTC. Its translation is CASSQRTGEYNEQYF.

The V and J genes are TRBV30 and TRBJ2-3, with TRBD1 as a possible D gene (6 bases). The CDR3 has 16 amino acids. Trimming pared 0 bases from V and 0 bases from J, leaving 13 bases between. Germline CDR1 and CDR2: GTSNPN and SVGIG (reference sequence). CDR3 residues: CAWSVRDTPSTDTQYF. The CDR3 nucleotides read TGTGCCTGGAGTGTGAGGGACACCCCTAGCACAGATACGCAGTATTTT. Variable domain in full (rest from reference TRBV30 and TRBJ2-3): SQTIHQWPATLVQPVGSPLSLECTVEGTSNPNLYWYRQAAGRGLQLLFYSVGIGQISSEVPQNLSASRPQDRQFILSSKKLLLSDSGFYLCAWSVRDTPSTDTQYFGPGTRLTVL.

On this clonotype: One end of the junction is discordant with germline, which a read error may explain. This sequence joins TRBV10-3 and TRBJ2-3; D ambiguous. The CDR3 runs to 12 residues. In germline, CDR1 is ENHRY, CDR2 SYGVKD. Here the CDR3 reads CATSESLDTQYF. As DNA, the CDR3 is TGTGCCACCAGTGAGTCCCTAGATACGCAGTATTTT.

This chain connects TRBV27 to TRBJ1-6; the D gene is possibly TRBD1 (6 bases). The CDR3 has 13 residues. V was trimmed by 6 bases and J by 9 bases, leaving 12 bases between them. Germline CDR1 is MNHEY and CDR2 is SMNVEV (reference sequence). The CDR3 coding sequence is TGTGCCAGCAGAAGGGGGTTAGGTTCACCCCTCCACTTT. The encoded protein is CASRRGLGSPLHF.

The CDR3 loop reads CSALPWTASNQPQHF. Here the CDR3 DNA reads TGCAGTGCTCTCCCATGGACAGCCTCCAATCAGCCCCAGCATTTT. The genes are TRBV20-1 and TRBJ1-5, with a possible D match to TRBD1 (6 bases). The CDR3 has 15 residues. Looked up from germline, CDR1 is DFQATT and CDR2 is SNEGSKA (reference sequence). Trimming cost V 5 bases and J 3 bases, with 17 bases left between them.

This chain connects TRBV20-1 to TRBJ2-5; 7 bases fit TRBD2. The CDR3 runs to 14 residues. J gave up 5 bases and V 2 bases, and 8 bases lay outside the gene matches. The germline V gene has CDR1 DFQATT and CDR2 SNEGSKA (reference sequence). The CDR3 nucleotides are TGCAGTGCTAGATCGCCGGGGGGACTGGAGACCCAGTACTTC. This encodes CSARSPGGLETQYF.

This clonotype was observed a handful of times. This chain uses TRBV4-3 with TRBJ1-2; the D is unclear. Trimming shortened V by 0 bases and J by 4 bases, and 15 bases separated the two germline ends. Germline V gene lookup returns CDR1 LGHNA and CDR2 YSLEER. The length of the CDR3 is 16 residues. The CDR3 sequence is CASSQESTVQSYGYTF. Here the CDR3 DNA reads TGCGCCAGCAGCCAAGAGTCCACTGTTCAAAGCTATGGCTACACCTTC.

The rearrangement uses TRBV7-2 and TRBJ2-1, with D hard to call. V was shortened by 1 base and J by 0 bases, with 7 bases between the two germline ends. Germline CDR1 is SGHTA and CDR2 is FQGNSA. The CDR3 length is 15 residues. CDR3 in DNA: TGTGCCAGCAGCTTAGTGGGCTACTCCTACAATGAGCAGTTCTTC. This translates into CASSLVGYSYNEQFF.

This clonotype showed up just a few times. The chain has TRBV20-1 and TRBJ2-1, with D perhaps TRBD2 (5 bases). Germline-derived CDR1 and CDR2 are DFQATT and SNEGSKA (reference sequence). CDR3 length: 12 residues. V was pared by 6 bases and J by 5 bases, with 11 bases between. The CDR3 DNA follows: TGCAGTGCAGAGGAGGATAACAATGAGCAGTTCTTC. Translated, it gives CSAEEDNNEQFF.

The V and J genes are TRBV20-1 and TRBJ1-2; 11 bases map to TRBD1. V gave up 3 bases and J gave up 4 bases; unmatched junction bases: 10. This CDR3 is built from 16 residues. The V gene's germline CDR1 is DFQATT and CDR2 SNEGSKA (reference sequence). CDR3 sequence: CSASGDRGGIGYGYTF. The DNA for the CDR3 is TGCAGTGCTAGTGGGGACAGGGGGGGTATTGGCTATGGCTACACCTTC.

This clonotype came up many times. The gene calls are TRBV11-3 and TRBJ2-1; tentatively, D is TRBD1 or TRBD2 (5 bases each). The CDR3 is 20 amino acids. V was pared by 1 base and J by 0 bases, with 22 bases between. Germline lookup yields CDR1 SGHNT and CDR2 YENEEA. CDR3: CASSLGSGFMGPGSYNEQFF. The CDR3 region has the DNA TGTGCCAGCAGCTTAGGCAGCGGTTTTATGGGACCGGGCTCCTACAATGAGCAGTTCTTC. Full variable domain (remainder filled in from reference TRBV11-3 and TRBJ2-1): EAGVVQSPRYKIIEKKQPVAFWCNPISGHNTLYWYLQNLGQGPELLIRYENEEAVDDSQLPKDRFSAERLKGVDSTLKIQPAELGDSAVYLCASSLGSGFMGPGSYNEQFFGPGTRLTVL.

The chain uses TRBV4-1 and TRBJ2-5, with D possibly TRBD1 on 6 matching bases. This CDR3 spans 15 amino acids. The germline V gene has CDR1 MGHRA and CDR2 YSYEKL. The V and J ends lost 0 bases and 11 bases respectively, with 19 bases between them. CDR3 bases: TGCGCCAGCAGCCAAGATCCCGGGATGGCAGGGGAGCAGTACTTC. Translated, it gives CASSQDPGMAGEQYF.

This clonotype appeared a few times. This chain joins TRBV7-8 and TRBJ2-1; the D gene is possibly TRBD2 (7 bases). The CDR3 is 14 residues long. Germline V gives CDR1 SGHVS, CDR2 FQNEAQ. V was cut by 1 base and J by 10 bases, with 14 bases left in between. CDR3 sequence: CASSLGGGREEQFF. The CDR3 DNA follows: TGTGCCAGCAGCTTAGGGGGGGGCAGGGAGGAGCAGTTCTTC. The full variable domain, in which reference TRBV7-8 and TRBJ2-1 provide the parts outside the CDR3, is GAGVSQSPRYKVAKRGQDVALRCDPISGHVSLFWYQQALGQGPEFLTYFQNEAQLDKSGLPSDRFFAERPEGSVSTLKIQRTQQEDSAVYLCASSLGGGREEQFFGPGTRLTVL.